This T cell receptor beta chain was documented in a study of cytotoxic CD8 clonotypes in ibrutinib-treated CLL. Study observations and caveats: Patients had baseline clonality above age-matched healthy donors, and this clonality moved with circulating CD8+ T-cell counts.

Remarks on this clone: Its antigen is undetermined.

Depth targeted 1 in 200,000 to 1 in 1 million T cells, averaging around 10x coverage per clonotype. The data were produced by immunoSEQ multiplex PCR, yet TCRdb's version contains in-frame clones alone and is incomplete. The table lists 150,000 or so clones, over 75% of them singletons. This sample comprised PBMCs, obtained at disease progression, from a patient treated with ibrutinib. The sequence was obtained from a human donor with chronic lymphocytic leukemia.

The CDR3 sequence: CASSTPGTANEKLFF. CDR3 DNA sequence: TGTGCCAGCAGCACGCCCGGGACGGCTAATGAAAAACTGTTTTTT. V usage is TRBV9 and J usage is TRBJ1-4, with D possibly being TRBD1 (5 bases). Germline V gene lookup returns CDR1 SGDLS and CDR2 YYNGEE. CDR3 length: 15 residues. Trimming pared 4 bases from V and 3 bases from J, leaving 13 bases between.